One sample yielded the 8 T cell receptor beta chains listed below, sequenced in a study of T-cell memory formation after mild COVID-19. TCRdb passed the 5' RACE reads through MiXCR, listing each CDR3 protein once. The repertoire consists of under 200,000 distinct CDR3 sequences, with 11% occurring once and the leading ten covering about 3.5%. Sequencing was done on a sample of PBMCs or a T cell subset sorted from them (not recorded which). The receptors here all came from a man aged 18 to 35 who had mild COVID-19 (a few samples of this study predate the infection). Cell type and time point are not known.

This clonotype was counted many times. The chain carries TRBV10-3 and TRBJ2-1, with 7 bases fitting TRBD2. The CDR3 contains 15 residues. After removal of 5 bases from V and 5 bases from J, the junction contained 9 bases not matched to a gene. Germline V gene lookup returns CDR1 ENHRY and CDR2 SYGVKD. The CDR3 coding sequence is TGTGCCATCAGTTTGACTAGTCGGGGGGACAATGAGCAGTTCTTC. As protein: CAISLTSRGDNEQFF.

The chain couples TRBV6-6 to TRBJ2-7; D is perhaps TRBD1 or TRBD2 (5 bases each). The germline V and J ends were trimmed by 6 bases and 5 bases, with 14 bases remaining between them. From germline, CDR1 is MNHNY and CDR2 SVGAGI (reference sequence). The CDR3 runs 13 residues. CDR3 sequence reads: CASSYGTVDEQYV. The CDR3 DNA reads TGTGCCAGCAGCTACGGGACGGTGGACGAGCAGTACGTC.

A word on this clonotype: At one boundary the junction diverges from the germline segment, which might be a read error. The chain recombines TRBV6-1 with TRBJ2-4; D might be TRBD1 or TRBD2, each matching 6 bases. The CDR3 consists of 11 residues. Germline assignment: CDR1 MNHNS and CDR2 SASEGT. The CDR3 bases are TGTGCAAGCAGTGGGGGGCACATTCAGTACTTC. Its translation: CASSGGHIQYF.

This clonotype was found a few times. J is TRBJ2-5 and V is TRBV5-1; 7 nucleotides match TRBD1. This CDR3 is built from 15 residues. CDR1 SGHRS and CDR2 YFSETQ come from the germline V gene. V lost 2 bases and J lost 2; bases outside the gene matches: 6. CDR3 bases: TGCGCCAGCAGCTTAGACAGGGTAGGACAAGAGACCCAGTACTTC. It yields the protein CASSLDRVGQETQYF.

The chain is built from TRBV18 and TRBJ1-5; 10 bases match TRBD1. Germline assignment: CDR1 KGHSH and CDR2 LQKENI. The ends lost 6 bases at V and 5 bases at J; junction bases unmatched: 4. There are 14 residues in the CDR3. As DNA, the CDR3 is TGTGCCAGCTCGGGACAGGGGAAGGATCAGCCCCAGCATTTT. Protein: CASSGQGKDQPQHF.

This chain uses TRBV7-2 with TRBJ1-5, with D hard to call. Trimming shortened V by 4 bases and J by 4 bases, and 8 bases separated the two germline ends. The CDR3 extends over 13 amino acids. Germline CDR1 and CDR2: SGHTA and FQGNSA. The CDR3 DNA reads TGTGCCAGCAGCTCTCAGTTAAATCAGCCCCAGCATTTT. This sequence encodes CASSSQLNQPQHF. The full variable domain, in which reference TRBV7-2 and TRBJ1-5 provide the parts outside the CDR3, is GAGVSQSPSNKVTEKGKDVELRCDPISGHTALYWYRQSLGQGLEFLIYFQGNSAPDKSGLPSDRFSAERTGGSVSTLTIQRTQQEDSAVYLCASSSQLNQPQHFGDGTRLSIL.

This clonotype occurred a few times. The chain combines TRBV6-2 or TRBV6-3 with TRBJ2-1, with 9 bases fitting TRBD1. Germline CDR1 reads MNHEY; CDR2 reads SVGEGT. J gave up 4 bases and V 4 bases, and 5 bases lay outside the gene matches. The CDR3 has 15 residues. The CDR3 here is CASSWGTGKYNEQFF. CDR3 DNA sequence: TGTGCCAGCAGTTGGGGGACAGGGAAGTACAATGAGCAGTTCTTC.

There are a few counts of this clonotype. The V and J genes are TRBV7-2 and TRBJ1-1; weak D call: TRBD1 (6 bases). This CDR3 has 14 residues. V lost 5 bases, J lost 3 bases, and 13 bases lay in between. CDR1 and CDR2 (germline): SGHTA, FQGNSA. For the CDR3, the DNA is TGTGCCAGCAGCAAAAGGGGGGGTGACACTGAAGCTTTCTTT. Translating gives CASSKRGGDTEAFF.